The 7 T cell receptor beta chains below all came from one sample that was sequenced in a study of T-cell reconstitution after alpha-beta-depleted transplantation in children. Unique molecular identifiers were built into the TCRbeta library. From the PCR reads, TCRdb called clonotypes with MiXCR, one entry per CDR3 protein. The repertoire holds 190,000 or so distinct CDR3 sequences, with approximately 7% as singletons. The input for sequencing was PBMCs from the stem cell graft donor, taken from the stem cell graft. The source is a human donor who donated a stem cell graft to a child with Wiskott-Aldrich syndrome.

This clonotype was detected ten times or more. The chain carries TRBV7-9 and TRBJ2-1, with 10 bases that match TRBD2. CDR1 SEHNR and CDR2 FQNEAQ come from the germline V gene (reference sequence). With V trimmed by 5 bases and J by 5 bases, 6 bases remained unmatched. The CDR3 is 15 residues long. The DNA of the CDR3 is TGTGCCAGCAGCCACGGACTAGCGGTCGACAATGAGCAGTTCTTC. Protein sequence: CASSHGLAVDNEQFF.

In this sample, this clonotype turned up many times. The chain combines TRBV20-1 with TRBJ2-2, with a possible D match to TRBD1 (6 bases). The CDR3 totals 13 residues. V was pared by 5 bases and J by 1 base, with 8 bases between. Germline loops: CDR1 DFQATT, CDR2 SNEGSKA (reference sequence). In DNA, the CDR3 is TGCAGTGCTGAACAGGGGAACACCGGGGAGCTGTTTTTT. This sequence encodes CSAEQGNTGELFF.

This clonotype has more than one count but fewer than ten. J is TRBJ2-7 and V is TRBV20-1, with D perhaps assigned TRBD1 or TRBD2 (5 bases each). V was shortened by 1 base and J by 3 bases, with 10 bases between the two germline ends. Germline V gene lookup returns CDR1 DFQATT and CDR2 SNEGSKA (reference sequence). The CDR3 consists of 13 residues. The CDR3 here is CSARAGTIYEQYF. CDR3 sequence (DNA): TGCAGTGCTAGAGCAGGGACGATCTACGAGCAGTACTTC.

This clonotype was picked up many times. The CDR3 DNA reads TGCGCCAGCAGTGGACTAGACCCCAGCTCCTACAATGAGCAGTTCTTC. It is translated as CASSGLDPSSYNEQFF. The V call is TRBV10-1, the J call TRBJ2-1; D possibly corresponds to TRBD2 (6 bases). The CDR3 has 16 amino acids. CDR1 and CDR2 from the germline V gene are WNHNN and SYGVQD (reference sequence). V was shortened by 4 bases and J by 0 bases, with 13 bases between the two germline ends.

In its sample, this clonotype was seen many times. The chain combines TRBV4-1 with TRBJ1-6; TRBD1 matches at 7 bases. V was clipped by 4 bases and J by 0 bases; unmatched bases: 9. This CDR3 is built from 18 residues. Germline CDR1 MGHRA, CDR2 YSYEKL. The CDR3 here is CASSLRDSLSSYNSPLHF. The DNA for the CDR3 is TGCGCCAGCAGCCTCCGGGACAGCCTAAGCTCCTATAATTCACCCCTCCACTTT.

This clonotype was counted at least ten times. The genes are TRBV12-3 or TRBV12-4 and TRBJ1-1, with D possibly TRBD1 on 5 matching bases. The CDR3 consists of 13 residues. Deletions cut 8 bases from V and 5 bases from J, with 15 bases between. For the CDR3, the DNA is TGTGCCAGCGAGGGTTGGGACGGGACTGAAGCTTTCTTT. It yields the protein CASEGWDGTEAFF.

In its sample, this clonotype was seen many times. V is TRBV5-6 and J is TRBJ1-2; unclear D gene. Per germline, CDR1 SGHDT and CDR2 YYEEEE. This CDR3 comprises 12 residues. Trimming removed 4 bases from V and 8 bases from J, with 12 bases in between. The CDR3 DNA reads TGTGCCAGCAGCCCTGACACGGGCGGCTACACCTTC. Translating gives CASSPDTGGYTF. The variable domain in full, completed from reference TRBV5-6 and TRBJ1-2, reads DAGVTQSPTHLIKTRGQQVTLRCSPKSGHDTVSWYQQALGQGPQFIFQYYEEEERQRGNFPDRFSGHQFPNYSSELNVNALLLGDSALYLCASSPDTGGYTFGSGTRLTVV.